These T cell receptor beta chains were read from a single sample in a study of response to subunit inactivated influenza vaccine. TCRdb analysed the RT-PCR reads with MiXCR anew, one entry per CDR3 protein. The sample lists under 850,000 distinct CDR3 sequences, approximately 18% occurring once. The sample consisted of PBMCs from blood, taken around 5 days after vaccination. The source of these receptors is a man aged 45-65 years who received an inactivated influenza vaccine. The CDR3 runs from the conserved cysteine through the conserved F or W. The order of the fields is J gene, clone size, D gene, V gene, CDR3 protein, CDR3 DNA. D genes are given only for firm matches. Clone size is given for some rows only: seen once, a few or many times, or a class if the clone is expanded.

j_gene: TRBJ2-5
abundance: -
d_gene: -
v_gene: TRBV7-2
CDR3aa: CASSLGGGYQETQYF
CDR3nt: TGTGCCAGCAGCTTAGGTGGGGGTTACCAAGAGACCCAGTACTTC

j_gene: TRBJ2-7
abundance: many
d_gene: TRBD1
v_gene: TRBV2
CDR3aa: CASDPGTGAIYEQYF
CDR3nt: TGTGCCAGCGACCCCGGGACAGGGGCCATCTACGAGCAGTACTTC

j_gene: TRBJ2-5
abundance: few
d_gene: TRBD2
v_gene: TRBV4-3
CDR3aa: CASSQDFTGGETQYF
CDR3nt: TGCGCCAGCAGCCAAGATTTTACGGGAGGGGAGACCCAGTACTTC

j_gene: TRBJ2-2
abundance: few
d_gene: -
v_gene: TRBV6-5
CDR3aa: CASSYGGHDTGELFF
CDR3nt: TGTGCCAGCAGTTACGGGGGACACGACACCGGGGAGCTGTTTTTT

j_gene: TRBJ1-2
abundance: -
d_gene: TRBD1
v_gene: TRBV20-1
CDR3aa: CSAETGGGYGYTF
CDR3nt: TGCAGTGCGGAGACAGGGGGTGGCTATGGCTACACCTTC

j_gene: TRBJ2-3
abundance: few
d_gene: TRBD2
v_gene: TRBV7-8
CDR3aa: CASSRTSSSTDTQYF
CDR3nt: TGTGCCAGCAGCCGGACTAGTTCTAGCACAGATACGCAGTATTTT

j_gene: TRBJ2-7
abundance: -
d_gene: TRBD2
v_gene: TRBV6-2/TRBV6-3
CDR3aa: CASSLLAGSVYEQYF
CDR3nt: TGTGCCAGCAGTCTTCTAGCGGGAAGTGTGTACGAGCAGTACTTC

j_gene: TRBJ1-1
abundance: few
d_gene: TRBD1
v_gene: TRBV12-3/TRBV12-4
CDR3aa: CASSSWDREGTEAFF
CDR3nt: TGTGCCAGCAGTTCATGGGACAGGGAGGGCACTGAAGCTTTCTTT

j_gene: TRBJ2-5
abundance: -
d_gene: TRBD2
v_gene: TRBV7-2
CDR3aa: CASKLAAQETQYF
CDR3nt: TGTGCCAGCAAACTAGCGGCCCAAGAGACCCAGTACTTC

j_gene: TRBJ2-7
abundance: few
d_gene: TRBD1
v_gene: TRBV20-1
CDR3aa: CSAGTGGIYEQYF
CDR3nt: TGCAGTGCTGGTACAGGGGGCATCTACGAGCAGTACTTC

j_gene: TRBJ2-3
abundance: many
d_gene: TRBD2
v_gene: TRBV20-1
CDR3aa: CSAVTGLEGTDTQYF
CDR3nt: TGCAGTGCCGTAACCGGACTAGAGGGCACAGATACGCAGTATTTT

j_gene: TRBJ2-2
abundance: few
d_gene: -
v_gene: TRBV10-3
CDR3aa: CAISDIGNTGELFF
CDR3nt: TGTGCCATCAGTGACATCGGAAACACCGGGGAGCTGTTTTTT

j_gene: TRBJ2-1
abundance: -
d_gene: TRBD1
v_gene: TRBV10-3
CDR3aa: CAISRQGVGYNEQFF
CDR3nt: TGTGCCATCAGCCGACAGGGGGTGGGCTACAATGAGCAGTTCTTC

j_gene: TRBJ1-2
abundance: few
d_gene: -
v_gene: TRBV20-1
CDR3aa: CSARVPQGGGYTF
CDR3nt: TGCAGTGCTAGAGTTCCACAGGGTGGCGGCTACACCTTC

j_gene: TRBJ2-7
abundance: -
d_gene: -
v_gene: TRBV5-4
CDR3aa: CASSTPTGGDEQYF
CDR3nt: TGTGCCAGCAGCACCCCGACCGGGGGAGACGAGCAGTACTTC

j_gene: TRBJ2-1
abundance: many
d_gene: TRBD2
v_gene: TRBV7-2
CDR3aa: CASSFALAQSSYNEQFF
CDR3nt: TGTGCCAGCAGCTTCGCACTAGCGCAGAGCTCCTACAATGAGCAGTTCTTC

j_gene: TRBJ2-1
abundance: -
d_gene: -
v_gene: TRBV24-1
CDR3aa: CATSVRGQTNNEQFF
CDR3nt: TGTGCCACCAGTGTCAGAGGACAGACCAACAATGAGCAGTTCTTC

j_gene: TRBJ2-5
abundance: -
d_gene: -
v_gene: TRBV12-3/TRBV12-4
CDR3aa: CASSLTPFEGETQYF
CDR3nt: TGTGCCAGCAGTTTAACCCCCTTTGAGGGAGAGACCCAGTACTTC

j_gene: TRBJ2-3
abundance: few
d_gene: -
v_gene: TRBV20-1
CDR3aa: CSASHWETRADTQYF
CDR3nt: TGCAGTGCTAGTCATTGGGAGACGAGGGCAGATACGCAGTATTTT

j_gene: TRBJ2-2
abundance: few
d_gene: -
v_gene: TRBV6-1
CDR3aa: CASTPQVTTGELFF
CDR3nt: TGTGCCAGCACCCCCCAGGTGACCACCGGGGAGCTGTTTTTT

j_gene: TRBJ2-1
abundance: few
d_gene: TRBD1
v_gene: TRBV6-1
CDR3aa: CASSKQDRYNEQFF
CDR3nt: TGTGCCAGCAGTAAACAGGACAGGTACAATGAGCAGTTCTTC

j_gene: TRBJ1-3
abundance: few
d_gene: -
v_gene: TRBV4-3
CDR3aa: CASSQWTSGNTIYF
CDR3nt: TGCGCCAGCAGCCAATGGACGTCTGGAAACACCATATATTTT

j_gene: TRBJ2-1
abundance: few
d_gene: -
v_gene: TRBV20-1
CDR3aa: CSARDRQAGSSYNEQFF
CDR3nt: TGCAGTGCTAGAGATCGACAGGCGGGGAGCTCCTACAATGAGCAGTTCTTC

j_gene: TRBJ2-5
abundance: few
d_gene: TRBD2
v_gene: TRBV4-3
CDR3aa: CASSQDVGAGGRETQYF
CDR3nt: TGCGCCAGCAGCCAAGATGTTGGAGCGGGGGGCAGGGAGACCCAGTACTTC

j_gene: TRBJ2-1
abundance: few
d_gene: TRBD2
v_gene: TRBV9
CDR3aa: CASSVESVELAGVGNEQFF
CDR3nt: TGTGCCAGCAGCGTAGAGAGTGTGGAACTAGCGGGAGTTGGTAATGAGCAGTTCTTC

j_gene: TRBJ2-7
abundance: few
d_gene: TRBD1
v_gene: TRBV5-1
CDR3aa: CASSAGTGVTYEQYF
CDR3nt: TGCGCCAGCAGCGCCGGTACAGGGGTTACCTACGAGCAGTACTTC

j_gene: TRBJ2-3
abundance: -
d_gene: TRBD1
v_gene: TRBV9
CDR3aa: CASSPRTGSFADTQYF
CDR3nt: TGTGCCAGCAGCCCCAGGACAGGGAGTTTTGCAGATACGCAGTATTTT

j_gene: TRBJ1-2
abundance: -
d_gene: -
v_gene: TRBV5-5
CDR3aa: CASSLTDLYGYTF
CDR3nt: TGTGCCAGCAGCTTGACCGACTTATATGGCTACACCTTC

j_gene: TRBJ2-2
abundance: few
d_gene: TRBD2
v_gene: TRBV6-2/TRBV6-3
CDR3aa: CASSDPIWGGSTGELFF
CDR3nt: TGTGCCAGCAGTGACCCAATATGGGGGGGGAGCACCGGGGAGCTGTTTTTT

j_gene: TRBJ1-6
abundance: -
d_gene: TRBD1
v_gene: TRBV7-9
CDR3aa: CASSWGQSNSPLHF
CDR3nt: TGTGCCAGCAGCTGGGGACAGAGCAATTCACCCCTCCACTTT

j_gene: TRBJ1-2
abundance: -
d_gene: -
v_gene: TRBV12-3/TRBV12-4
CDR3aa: CASGPIDGYTF
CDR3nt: TGTGCCAGCGGGCCCATTGATGGCTACACCTTC

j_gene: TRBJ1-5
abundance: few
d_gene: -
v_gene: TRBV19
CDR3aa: CASSPGRSYSNQPQHF
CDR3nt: TGTGCCAGTAGTCCGGGACGGAGTTATAGCAATCAGCCCCAGCATTTT

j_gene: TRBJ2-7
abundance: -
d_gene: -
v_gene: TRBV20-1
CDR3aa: CSARARGSGNEQYF
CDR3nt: TGCAGTGCCCGGGCCCGAGGGTCCGGGAACGAGCAGTACTTC

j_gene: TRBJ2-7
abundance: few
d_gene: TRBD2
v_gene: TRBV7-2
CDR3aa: CASSRLAVWEQYF
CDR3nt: TGTGCCAGCAGCCGACTAGCGGTATGGGAGCAGTACTTC

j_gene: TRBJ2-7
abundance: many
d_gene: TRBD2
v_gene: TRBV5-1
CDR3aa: CASSTSGGGVAYEQYF
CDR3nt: TGCGCCAGCAGCACCAGCGGGGGCGGGGTGGCCTACGAGCAGTACTTC

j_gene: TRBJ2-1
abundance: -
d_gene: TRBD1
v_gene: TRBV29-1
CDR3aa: CSVDGRGRRGEQFF
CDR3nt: TGCAGCGTTGATGGCAGGGGGCGAAGGGGTGAGCAGTTCTTC

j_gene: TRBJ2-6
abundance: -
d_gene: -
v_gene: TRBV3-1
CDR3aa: CASSQERVLTSGANVLTF
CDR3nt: TGTGCCAGCAGCCAAGAGCGGGTACTAACCTCTGGGGCCAACGTCCTGACTTTC

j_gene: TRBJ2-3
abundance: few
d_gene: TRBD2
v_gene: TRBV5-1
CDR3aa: CASSPGLAGGTTDTQYF
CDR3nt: TGCGCCAGCAGCCCCGGACTAGCGGGGGGGACCACAGATACGCAGTATTTT